Below are 16 T cell receptor beta chains sequenced from a single sample in a study of blood T cell repertoires in COVID-19. Profiling relied on immunoSEQ multiplex PCR, and the TCRdb table lists in-frame clones only, not all of them. The data contain roughly 340,000 clones, over 75% of them singletons. The specimen sequenced was PBMCs or T cells enriched from blood (not recorded which). The source of these receptors is a man aged 40-50 years in a cohort exposed to, infected with or recovered from COVID-19 (not recorded which).

This chain uses TRBV15 with TRBJ2-5; 9 nucleotides agree with TRBD1. In germline, CDR1 is LNHNV, CDR2 YYDKDF (reference sequence). Trimming took 3 bases from V and 3 from J; bases not matched to a gene: 8. The CDR3 runs 16 residues. As DNA, the CDR3 is TGTGCCACCAGCAGGGAGTTGACAGGGGGTGAAGAGACCCAGTACTTC. This gives the protein CATSRELTGGEETQYF.

The chain has TRBV7-2 and TRBJ2-3; TRBD2 matches at 11 bases. Germline trimming cut 3 bases from V and 4 bases from J; bases unmatched to any gene: 12. Germline-derived CDR1 and CDR2 are SGHTA and FQGNSA. This CDR3 spans 18 amino acids. As DNA, the CDR3 is TGTGCCAGCAGCTTTATGTTACTAGCGGGAGTTGGGCCAGATACGCAGTATTTT. Protein product: CASSFMLLAGVGPDTQYF.

The chain carries TRBV2 and TRBJ1-2; perhaps TRBD1 as D (6 bases). Germline CDR1 and CDR2: SNHLY and FYNNEI. The CDR3 spans 12 residues. V was pared by 8 bases and J by 7 bases, with 14 bases between. CDR3 nucleotides: TGTGCCAGCTTCGGGGGGCGCGGTGGCTACACCTTC. Its protein is CASFGGRGGYTF.

This chain uses TRBV18 with TRBJ2-2, with a weak D call TRBD2 (5 bases). From germline, CDR1 is KGHSH and CDR2 LQKENI. The V end lost 2 bases, the J end lost 1 base, and 14 bases lay between the germline ends. The CDR3 contains 17 residues. CDR3 sequence reads: CASSPFSPSGNTGELFF. CDR3 nucleotide sequence: TGTGCCAGCTCACCATTCTCGCCCAGCGGGAACACCGGGGAGCTGTTTTTT.

The rearrangement uses TRBV9 and TRBJ1-2, with D possibly matching TRBD1 (6 bases). This CDR3 spans 14 amino acids. Germline V lookup: CDR1 SGDLS, CDR2 YYNGEE. The V gene lost 4 bases and the J gene lost 2 bases, with 12 bases spanning the gap. CDR3 in amino acids: CASSPEGQNYGYTF. The CDR3 bases are TGTGCCAGCAGCCCAGAAGGACAGAACTATGGCTACACCTTC.

Turning to this clone: This same CDR3 is encoded by further DNA sequences in the sample. The J gene is TRBJ1-5, the V gene TRBV30, with a tentative D call TRBD1 (6 bases). V shed 2 bases and J shed 5 bases, with 10 bases lying between them. Germline V lookup: CDR1 GTSNPN, CDR2 SVGIG (reference sequence). The CDR3 runs to 13 residues. CDR3 nucleotide sequence: TGTGCCTGGAGTTTACAGGGCGATCAGCCCCAGCATTTT. The encoded protein is CAWSLQGDQPQHF.

The chain is built from TRBV15 and TRBJ2-3, with TRBD1 matching over 9 bases. V lost 1 base, J lost 4 bases, and 6 bases stayed unmatched. The CDR3 covers 16 residues. Germline assignment: CDR1 LNHNV and CDR2 YYDKDF (reference sequence). CDR3 coding DNA: TGTGCCACCAGCAGAGCGGGACAGGGATTCCCAGATACGCAGTATTTT. Its protein product is CATSRAGQGFPDTQYF.

The chain uses TRBV6-5 and TRBJ2-1; 8 bases match TRBD2. Trimming took 5 bases from V and 0 from J; bases not matched to a gene: 3. The CDR3 covers 15 residues. The V gene's germline CDR1 is MNHEY and CDR2 SVGAGI. The DNA of the CDR3 is TGTGCCAGCAGTAAGCGGGGGAGCTCCTACAATGAGCAGTTCTTC. Translating gives CASSKRGSSYNEQFF.

The CDR3 reads CAWGVGLSDTQYF. The CDR3 bases are TGTGCCTGGGGGGTCGGACTCTCAGATACGCAGTATTTT. The chain has TRBV30 and TRBJ2-3; tentatively, D is TRBD2 (5 bases). CDR1 and CDR2 (germline): GTSNPN, SVGIG (reference sequence). Trimming cost V 5 bases and J 4 bases, with 13 bases left between them. This CDR3 is built from 13 residues.

The chain recombines TRBV18 with TRBJ2-7; the match to TRBD1 covers 7 bases. The V gene end was trimmed by 5 bases and the J gene end by 3 bases; junction bases not matched to a gene: 4. The CDR3 runs to 13 residues. Germline CDR1 KGHSH, CDR2 LQKENI. The CDR3 nucleotides are TGTGCCAGCTCAGCACAGGGGCGCTACGAGCAGTACTTC. It translates to CASSAQGRYEQYF.

The chain carries TRBV28 and TRBJ2-7; TRBD1 might be the D (6 bases). Trimming removed 0 bases from V and 2 bases from J, with 17 bases in between. The germline gives CDR1 MDHEN, CDR2 SYDVKM. The CDR3 has 17 residues. In nucleotides, the CDR3 is TGTGCCAGCAGTTTATGGACCACAGGGCCTCCAGCCTACGAGCAGTACTTC. It is translated as CASSLWTTGPPAYEQYF.

The CDR3 loop is CAYKHRGSYEQYF. The CDR3 DNA follows: TGTGCCTACAAACACAGGGGCTCCTACGAGCAGTACTTC. The V and J genes are TRBV30 and TRBJ2-7, with 7 bases that match TRBD1. The V gene's germline CDR1 is GTSNPN and CDR2 SVGIG (reference sequence). CDR3 length: 13 amino acids. Germline trimming cut 7 bases from V and 0 bases from J; bases unmatched to any gene: 6.

The V gene is TRBV4-2, the J gene TRBJ1-4; 7 bases fit TRBD1. The CDR3 consists of 16 residues. Germline V gene lookup returns CDR1 LGHNA and CDR2 YNFKEQ. J was trimmed by 4 bases and V by 2 bases; bases with no gene match: 7. In DNA form, the CDR3 reads TGTGCCAGCAGCCAATCCGAGGGACAGATTAATGAAAAACTGTTTTTT. This encodes CASSQSEGQINEKLFF.

J is TRBJ1-1 and V is TRBV10-1; maybe TRBD1 (6 bases). From germline, CDR1 is WNHNN and CDR2 SYGVQD (reference sequence). Trimming removed 5 bases from V and 8 bases from J, with 15 bases in between. CDR3 length: 13 amino acids. The DNA of the CDR3 is TGCGCCAGCAGTCCCCGGACCAGGGGAGAAGCTTTCTTT. Its translation: CASSPRTRGEAFF.

CDR3 protein: CASSLKTGFSYEQYF. Written as DNA, the CDR3 is TGCGCCAGCAGCCTTAAGACAGGATTCTCCTACGAGCAGTACTTC. This chain joins TRBV5-1 and TRBJ2-7, with D possibly being TRBD1 (6 bases). CDR1 is SGHRS and CDR2 is YFSETQ in the germline V gene. The CDR3 is 15 residues long. V was clipped by 4 bases and J by 0 bases, with 14 bases between them. Using reference TRBV5-1 and TRBJ2-7 for the parts outside the CDR3, the full variable domain is KAGVTQTPRYLIKTRGQQVTLSCSPISGHRSVSWYQQTPGQGLQFLFEYFSETQRNKGNFPGRFSGRQFSNSRSEMNVSTLELGDSALYLCASSLKTGFSYEQYFGPGTRLTVT.

This clone has just one count. The chain employs TRBV7-2 and TRBJ2-1; TRBD1 matches 8 bases. The CDR3 covers 14 residues. Trimming at V came to 3 bases and at J to 6 bases, leaving 4 bases not matched to a gene. CDR1 is SGHTA, CDR2 FQGNSA, per germline. DNA of the CDR3: TGTGCCAGCAGCTTCCCGACAGGGGCCAATGAGCAGTTCTTC. Amino acids: CASSFPTGANEQFF.